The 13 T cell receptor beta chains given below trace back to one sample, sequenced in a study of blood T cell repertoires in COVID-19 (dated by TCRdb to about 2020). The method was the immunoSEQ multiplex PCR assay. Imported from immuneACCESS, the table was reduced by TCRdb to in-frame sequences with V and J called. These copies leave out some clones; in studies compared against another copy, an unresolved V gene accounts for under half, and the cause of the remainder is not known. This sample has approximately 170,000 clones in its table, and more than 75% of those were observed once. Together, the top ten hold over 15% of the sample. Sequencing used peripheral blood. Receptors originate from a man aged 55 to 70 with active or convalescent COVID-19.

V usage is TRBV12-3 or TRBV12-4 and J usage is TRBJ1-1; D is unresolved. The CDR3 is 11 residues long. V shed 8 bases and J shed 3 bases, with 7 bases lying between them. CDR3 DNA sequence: TGTGCCAGCGGAGGATACACTGAAGCTTTCTTT. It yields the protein CASGGYTEAFF.

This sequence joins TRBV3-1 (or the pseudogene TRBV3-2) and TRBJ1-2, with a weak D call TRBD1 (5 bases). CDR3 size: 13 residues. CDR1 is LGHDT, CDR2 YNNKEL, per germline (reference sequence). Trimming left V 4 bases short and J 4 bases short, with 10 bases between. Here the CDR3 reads CASSPRALYGYTF. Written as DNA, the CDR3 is TGTGCCAGCAGCCCCAGGGCTCTCTATGGCTACACCTTC.

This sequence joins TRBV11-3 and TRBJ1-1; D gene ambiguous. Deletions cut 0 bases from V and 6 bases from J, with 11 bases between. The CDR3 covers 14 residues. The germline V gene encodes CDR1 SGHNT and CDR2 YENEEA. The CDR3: CASSLEFGHAEAFF. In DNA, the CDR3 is TGTGCCAGCAGCTTAGAATTTGGCCACGCTGAAGCTTTCTTT.

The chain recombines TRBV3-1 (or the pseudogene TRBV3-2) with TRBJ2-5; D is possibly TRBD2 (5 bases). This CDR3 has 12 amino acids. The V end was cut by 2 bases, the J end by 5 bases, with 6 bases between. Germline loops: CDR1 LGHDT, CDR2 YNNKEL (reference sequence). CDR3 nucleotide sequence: TGTGCCAGCAGCCAAAGGAGGGAGACCCAGTACTTC. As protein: CASSQRRETQYF.

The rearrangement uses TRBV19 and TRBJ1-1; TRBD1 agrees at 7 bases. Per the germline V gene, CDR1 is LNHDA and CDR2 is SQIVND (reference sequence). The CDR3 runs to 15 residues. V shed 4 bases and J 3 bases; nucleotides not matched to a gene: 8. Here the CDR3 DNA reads TGTGCCAGTAGTAGAGTGGGCCAGGGGGACACTGAAGCTTTCTTT. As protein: CASSRVGQGDTEAFF.

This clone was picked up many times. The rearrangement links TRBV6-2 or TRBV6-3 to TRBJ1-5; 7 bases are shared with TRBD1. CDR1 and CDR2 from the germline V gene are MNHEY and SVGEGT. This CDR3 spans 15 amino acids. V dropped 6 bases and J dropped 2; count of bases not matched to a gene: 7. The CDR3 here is CASSGQVGRNQPQHF. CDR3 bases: TGTGCCAGCAGCGGACAGGTTGGACGCAATCAGCCCCAGCATTTT.

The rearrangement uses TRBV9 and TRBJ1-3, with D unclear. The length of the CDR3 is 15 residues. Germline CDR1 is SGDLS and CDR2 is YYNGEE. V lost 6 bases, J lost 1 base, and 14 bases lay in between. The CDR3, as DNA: TGTGCCAGCAAGGAGGGAGTGGAGTCTGGAAACACCATATATTTT. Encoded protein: CASKEGVESGNTIYF.

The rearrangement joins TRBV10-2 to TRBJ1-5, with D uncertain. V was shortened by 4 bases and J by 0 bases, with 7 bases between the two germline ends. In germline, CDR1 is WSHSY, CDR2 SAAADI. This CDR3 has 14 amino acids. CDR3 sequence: CASSVVNSNQPQHF. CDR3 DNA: TGCGCCAGCAGTGTTGTAAATAGCAATCAGCCCCAGCATTTT.

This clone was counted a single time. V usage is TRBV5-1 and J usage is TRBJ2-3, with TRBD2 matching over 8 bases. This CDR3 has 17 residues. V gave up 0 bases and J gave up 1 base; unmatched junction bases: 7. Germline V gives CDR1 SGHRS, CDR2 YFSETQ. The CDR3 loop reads CASSLAMAGGGTDTQYF. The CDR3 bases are TGCGCCAGCAGCTTGGCCATGGCGGGAGGAGGCACAGATACGCAGTATTTT.

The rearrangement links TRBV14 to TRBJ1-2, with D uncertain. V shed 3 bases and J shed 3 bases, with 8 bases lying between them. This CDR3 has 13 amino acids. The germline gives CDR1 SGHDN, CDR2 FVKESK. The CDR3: CASSHGVDYGYTF. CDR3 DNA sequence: TGTGCCAGCAGCCACGGGGTTGACTATGGCTACACCTTC. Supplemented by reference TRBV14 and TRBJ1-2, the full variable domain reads EAGVTQFPSHSVIEKGQTVTLRCDPISGHDNLYWYRRVMGKEIKFLLHFVKESKQDESGMPNNRFLAERTGGTYSTLKVQPAELEDSGVYFCASSHGVDYGYTFGSGTRLTVV.

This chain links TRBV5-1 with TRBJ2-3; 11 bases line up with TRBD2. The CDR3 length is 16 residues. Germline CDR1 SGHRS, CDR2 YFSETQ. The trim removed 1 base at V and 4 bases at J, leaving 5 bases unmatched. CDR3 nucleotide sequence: TGCGCCAGCAGCTTGAGCCTAGCGGGAGGATCAGATACGCAGTATTTT. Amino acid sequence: CASSLSLAGGSDTQYF. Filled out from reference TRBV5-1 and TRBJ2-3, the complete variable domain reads KAGVTQTPRYLIKTRGQQVTLSCSPISGHRSVSWYQQTPGQGLQFLFEYFSETQRNKGNFPGRFSGRQFSNSRSEMNVSTLELGDSALYLCASSLSLAGGSDTQYFGPGTRLTVL.

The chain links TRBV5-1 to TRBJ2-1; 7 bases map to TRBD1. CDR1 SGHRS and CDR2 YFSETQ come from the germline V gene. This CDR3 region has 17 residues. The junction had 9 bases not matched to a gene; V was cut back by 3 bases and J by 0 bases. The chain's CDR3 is CASSYLGTVSSYNEQFF. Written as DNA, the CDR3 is TGCGCCAGCAGCTACCTCGGGACAGTTTCCTCCTACAATGAGCAGTTCTTC.

The CDR3 region has the DNA TGCGCCAGCAGCTCAGACAGGGGGCAAAGGAACACTGAAGCTTTCTTT. Its protein product is CASSSDRGQRNTEAFF. V is TRBV5-1 and J is TRBJ1-1, with TRBD1 identical over 10 bases. V dropped 3 bases and J dropped 1; count of bases not matched to a gene: 6. Germline V gene sequence: CDR1 SGHRS, CDR2 YFSETQ. This CDR3 has 16 amino acids.